The clone carrying this T cell receptor beta chain was recorded at least ten times. Its antigen is not identified. This sample stems from a study of molecular identifiers for immune sequencing clone quantification. In the study overall: In replicates, the authors split RNA from around 20,000 or 100,000 naive CD8 cells five ways and sequenced four. Study-wide results and caveats: Researchers reportedly could pick up spiked Jurkat TCR RNA from one cell mixed into some 1 million naive cells.

As previously described, bulk TCR libraries were made using listed TCR primers. TCRdb re-called the PCR reads through MiXCR, storing one row per CDR3 protein. This sample has some 650,000 distinct CDR3 sequences, with less than 20% found just once. Sorting selected naive CD8 T cells with a CD8+CD4-CCR7+CD45RA+ phenotype. The clonotype comes from a human donor in good health. Some libraries in this study had Jurkat cell RNA spiked in. Specimen: naive CD8+ T cells from blood, with Jurkat cell RNA spiked in. Sample subset: FACS-sorted CD8+CD4-CCR7+CD45RA+ naive T cells.

The CDR3 reads CASRHVGEQYF. CDR3 in DNA: TGTGCCAGCCGTCACGTGGGCGAGCAGTACTTC. The chain joins TRBV25-1 to TRBJ2-7, with D uncertain. Deletions cut 8 bases from V and 6 bases from J, with 11 bases between. The V gene's germline CDR1 is MGHDK and CDR2 SYGVNS. This CDR3 comprises 11 residues.